These 19 T cell receptor beta chains were all obtained from the same sample, sequenced in a study of shared T cell receptors in the human thymus (dated by TCRdb to the early 2020s). The method was the immunoSEQ multiplex PCR assay. TCRdb took over this immuneACCESS table, retaining in-frame rearrangements with V and J assigned. Such tables are incomplete; in checked studies, under half of the missing clones stem from an unresolved V gene, and the remainder is unexplained. The sample table contains roughly 560,000 clones; only one count was recorded for about 80% of them. More than 0.01% of the sample lies in the top ten. This sample also belongs to another study, concerning human thymus T cells.

The sample consisted of thymocytes. The receptor set was obtained from a boy under two years old with a congenital heart defect. Donor details come from another sample of the same person, matched by shared clones.

Comment on this clone: A junction end diverges from the germline sequence, so it may reflect a read error. This chain links TRBV6-1 with TRBJ2-7; the match to TRBD1 covers 7 bases. This CDR3 has 12 residues. Germline V lookup: CDR1 MNHNS, CDR2 SASEGT. The CDR3 loop is CASSRSGTVFFF. CDR3 nucleotides: TGTGCCAGCAGTCGATCCGGGACAGTCTTCTTTTTC.

The chain uses TRBV11-2 and TRBJ2-3; 10 positions agree with TRBD2. There are 17 residues in the CDR3. Germline lookup yields CDR1 SGHAT and CDR2 FQNNGV. The V and J ends lost 6 bases and 2 bases, in that order; junction bases with no gene match: 11. The CDR3 spells CASRPAGLAPNTDTQYF. CDR3 nucleotides: TGTGCCAGCAGACCCGCGGGACTAGCGCCTAACACAGATACGCAGTATTTT.

The rearrangement links TRBV21-1 to TRBJ2-2; no check of the table's D call, TRBD1, against the DNA was made. TRBV21-1 is designated a pseudogene. The CDR3 consists of 15 residues. The CDR3 protein is CASSNRQGRAGELFF. CDR3 DNA: TGTGCCAGCAGCAATCGACAGGGGCGGGCCGGGGAGCTGTTTTTT.

The V call is TRBV18, the J call TRBJ2-4; possibly TRBD1 for D (6 bases). This CDR3 has 13 residues. The germline V gene encodes CDR1 KGHSH and CDR2 LQKENI. V was cut by 3 bases and J by 8 bases, with 11 bases left in between. CDR3 protein: CASSPSGADIQYF. CDR3 sequence (DNA): TGTGCCAGCTCACCTTCAGGGGCGGACATTCAGTACTTC. Complete variable domain (other parts from reference TRBV18 and TRBJ2-4): NAGVMQNPRHLVRRRGQEARLRCSPMKGHSHVYWYRQLPEEGLKFMVYLQKENIIDESGMPKERFSAEFPKEGPSILRIQQVVRGDSAAYFCASSPSGADIQYFGAGTRLSVL.

The chain has TRBV12-5 and TRBJ2-3; 10 positions match TRBD2. V trimming: 1 base; J trimming: 2 bases; junction bases outside the gene matches: 6. Germline V lookup: CDR1 LGHNT, CDR2 FRNRAP. This CDR3 is 17 amino acids long. Here the CDR3 reads CASGLEGTSANTDTQYF. The CDR3 DNA is TGTGCTAGTGGTTTGGAAGGGACTAGCGCGAACACAGATACGCAGTATTTT.

J is TRBJ2-5 and V is TRBV25-1, with D possibly matching TRBD2 (5 bases). Germline loops: CDR1 MGHDK, CDR2 SYGVNS. V lost 2 bases, J lost 1 base, and 8 bases lay in between. The CDR3 is 14 amino acids. The CDR3 bases are TGTGCCAGCAGTGAACGAGCGGCCCAAGAGACCCAGTACTTC. Translating gives CASSERAAQETQYF.

This chain uses TRBV4-3 with TRBJ1-5; 8 bases align to TRBD1. This CDR3 is built from 15 residues. Unmatched junction bases numbered 7, after V lost 3 bases and J lost 6 bases. Germline CDR1 and CDR2: LGHNA and YSLEER. For the CDR3, the DNA is TGCGCCAGCAGCCAGTCGGACAGGGTGGGTCAGCCCCAGCATTTT. This sequence encodes CASSQSDRVGQPQHF.

V gene TRBV5-4 combines with J gene TRBJ2-1; 11 bases align to TRBD2. J lost 8 bases, V lost 0 bases, and 4 bases had no gene match. Per germline, CDR1 SGHNT and CDR2 YYREEE (reference sequence). This CDR3 is 15 amino acids long. The CDR3 is CASSLELAGADEQFF. As DNA, the CDR3 is TGTGCCAGCAGCTTGGAACTAGCGGGAGCAGATGAGCAGTTCTTC.

V is TRBV11-3 and J is TRBJ2-7; D is possibly TRBD1 (6 bases). Germline CDR1 is SGHNT and CDR2 is YENEEA. V dropped 2 bases and J dropped 2 bases, with 19 bases sitting between them. The CDR3 length is 17 residues. The CDR3 bases are TGTGCCAGCAGCTTATTGTCTGGCGGCAGGGACACCTACGAGCAGTACTTC. This gives the protein CASSLLSGGRDTYEQYF.

This clone was detected only once. The CDR3: CAIPVLSTSTDTQYF. DNA of the CDR3: TGTGCCATCCCAGTGCTGTCGACTAGCACAGATACGCAGTATTTT. This chain links TRBV2 with TRBJ2-3; D gene uncertain. Germline CDR1 SNHLY, CDR2 FYNNEI. The CDR3 contains 15 residues. Trimming shortened V by 10 bases and J by 0 bases, and 17 bases separated the two germline ends.

This chain uses TRBV19 with TRBJ2-5; 8 bases map to TRBD1. CDR1 and CDR2 (germline): LNHDA, SQIVND (reference sequence). After removal of 5 bases from V and 5 bases from J, the junction contained 7 bases not matched to a gene. This CDR3 is 14 amino acids long. The CDR3 DNA sequence: TGTGCCAGTAGTCTCTCACAGGGGGAGGAGACCCAGTACTTC. Amino acid sequence: CASSLSQGEETQYF.

The genes are TRBV6-5 and TRBJ2-1; the D is unclear. Trimming took off 7 bases at V and 8 bases at J, with 21 bases between the two ends. Per germline, CDR1 MNHEY and CDR2 SVGAGI. The CDR3 loop spans 15 amino acids. CDR3 bases: TGTGCCAGCAACAAATTAACCTTAGAGGCCGATGAGCAGTTCTTC. It codes for CASNKLTLEADEQFF.

This clone turned up a few times. This chain links TRBV28 with TRBJ2-5; 12 bases are shared with TRBD2. Germline V lookup: CDR1 MDHEN, CDR2 SYDVKM. The CDR3 spans 17 residues. J was trimmed by 4 bases and V by 5 bases; bases with no gene match: 11. The CDR3 DNA sequence: TGTGCCAGCAGTCTACTTCCCCGGACTAGCGGGGTAGAGACCCAGTACTTC. Its protein is CASSLLPRTSGVETQYF. The whole variable domain, filled in from reference TRBV28 and TRBJ2-5, reads DVKVTQSSRYLVKRTGEKVFLECVQDMDHENMFWYRQDPGLGLRLIYFSYDVKMKEKGDIPEGYSVSREKKERFSLILESASTNQTSMYLCASSLLPRTSGVETQYFGPGTRLLVL.

This chain connects TRBV14 to TRBJ2-2, with 7 bases fitting TRBD1. The V segment lost 5 bases and the J segment 6 bases; nucleotides outside the gene matches: 15. This CDR3 has 17 amino acids. Germline V gene data show CDR1 as SGHDN and CDR2 as FVKESK. The CDR3 nucleotides are TGTGCCAGCAGCGCAGAGCTCCACACAGGGGAGCCCGGGGAGCTGTTTTTT. It yields the protein CASSAELHTGEPGELFF.

V is TRBV6-5 and J is TRBJ2-3; D is possibly TRBD2 (5 bases). The V end lost 2 bases, the J end lost 2 bases, and 14 bases lay between the germline ends. The V gene's germline CDR1 is MNHEY and CDR2 SVGAGI. This CDR3 has 16 residues. CDR3: CASSYRQRVSTDTQYF. Here the CDR3 DNA reads TGTGCCAGCAGTTACAGGCAGAGGGTATCCACAGATACGCAGTATTTT.

This chain connects TRBV5-6 to TRBJ2-1; 11 positions match TRBD1. With 3 bases clipped from V and 8 bases from J, the junction kept 7 bases outside the gene matches. CDR1 is SGHDT and CDR2 is YYEEEE in the germline V gene. The CDR3 covers 15 residues. The CDR3 protein is CASSSGQGGTDEQFF. The CDR3 coding sequence is TGTGCCAGCAGCTCGGGACAGGGGGGGACCGATGAGCAGTTCTTC.

This rearrangement joins TRBV12-1 to TRBJ2-2; TRBD1, the table's D call, lacks a check against the DNA. TRBV12-1 is designated a pseudogene. The CDR3 is 17 amino acids. CDR3 bases: TGTGCCAGCACCCGGACAGGAGGGTCCGCGAACACCGGGGAGCTGTTTTTT. Amino acids: CASTRTGGSANTGELFF.

This clone showed up just a few times. The V and J genes are TRBV5-1 and TRBJ2-1; the D gene is possibly TRBD2 (5 bases). Trimming cost V 0 bases and J 5 bases, with 9 bases left between them. The CDR3 runs 14 residues. Germline V gene lookup returns CDR1 SGHRS and CDR2 YFSETQ. CDR3 sequence: CASSLGTLDNEQFF. In DNA, the CDR3 is TGCGCCAGCAGCTTGGGGACTCTAGACAATGAGCAGTTCTTC.

Only a few counts were recorded for this clone. The rearrangement uses TRBV6-5 and TRBJ1-2; D remains ambiguous. This CDR3 contains 11 residues. Per the germline V gene, CDR1 is MNHEY and CDR2 is SVGAGI. The ends were cut back, 8 bases at V and 1 base at J, with 5 bases in the middle. CDR3 DNA: TGTGCCAGCGGGAGTAACTATGGCTACACCTTC. Protein sequence: CASGSNYGYTF.